Reported below is one T cell receptor (gamma chain). TCRdb shows a much larger clone's protein in place of this DNA's translation, and the two differ at residue 3, likely through a read error; the protein shown is translated from the DNA. TCRdb applied CATT to the multiplex PCR reads for clone calling. The sample records 14,000 or so gamma-chain clones, around 1.6% being singletons. The data originate from a study of γδ T cells in repeated Plasmodium falciparum infection. The TCR originated in a pool of human donors (malaria-infected and uninfected, not separated). Source material: gamma-delta T cells from blood.

In DNA form, the CDR3 reads TGTGCCTCGTGGGAGACCAATTATTATAAGAAACTCTTT. It specifies CASWETNYYKKLF. The chain is built from TRGV9 and TRGJ1 or TRGJ2. TCRdb is silent on the J gene; assignment here came from matching the DNA to germline. The CDR3 is 13 amino acids. In germline, CDR1 is GITISATS, CDR2 ISYDGTV (reference sequence).